This T cell receptor (beta chain) was retrieved from a study of cytomegalovirus exposure and HLA in healthy donors. Study at large: Per a later analysis, the approximately 690 first-cohort and some 130 validation repertoires shared one platform. Findings of the study overall: According to the study, around 160 TCR beta chains were cytomegalovirus-associated. For most TCR sequences rarity was the rule, although some public TCRs occurred in many donors.

Per the germline V gene, CDR1 is SGHTA and CDR2 is FQGTGA. Trimming cost V 2 bases and J 2 bases, with 12 bases left between them. This CDR3 spans 15 amino acids. TCRdb's table, derived via immunoSEQ multiplex PCR, lists solely in-frame clones and lacks some. The sample records 150,000 to 180,000 clones, about 82% being singletons. As to this clone: No antigen is known for it.

The receptor comes from a human donor in good health. The specimen was PBMCs. The V gene is TRBV7-3, the J gene TRBJ1-1; D gene unclear. CDR3 amino acids: CASSLFEFLNTEAFF. The CDR3 DNA is TGTGCCAGCAGCTTATTCGAGTTTCTTAACACTGAAGCTTTCTTT.